Listed below are T cell receptor beta chains from one sample, sequenced in a study of T cell repertoires in cytomegalovirus infection. TCRdb recomputed calls from the reads with MiXCR, one row per CDR3 protein. The data show around 500,000 distinct CDR3 sequences, about 42% seen once. Their antigens remain unidentified. Sequencing used cultured PBMCs, obtained from culture after CMV antigen stimulation. These receptors all stem from a human donor in good health (CMV status not recorded). Some clones in this sample may be carry-over from other donors' samples. Each CDR3 is given with its conserved first and last residue. Each record gives: clone size, V gene, D gene, J gene, CDR3 protein, CDR3 DNA. A D gene is named only where the DNA matches it firmly. Rows may omit the clone size; those that give it use once, few, many or a size class.

>-|TRBV12-5|-|TRBJ2-7
CASGPDSCYEQYF
TGTGCTAGTGGCCCCGACAGCTGCTACGAGCAGTACTTC
>many|TRBV7-2|-|TRBJ2-3
CASSLGPNTDTQYF
TGTGCCAGCAGCTTAGGCCCCAACACAGATACGCAGTATTTT
>few|TRBV11-2|-|TRBJ2-4
CASSLMVLAKNIQYF
TGTGCCAGCAGCTTAATGGTACTAGCCAAAAACATTCAGTACTTC
>-|TRBV3-1|TRBD2|TRBJ2-7
CASSPRGASGHSYEQYF
TGTGCCAGCAGCCCCCGGGGAGCTAGCGGGCATTCCTACGAGCAGTACTTC
>-|TRBV6-2/TRBV6-3|-|TRBJ1-5
CASSKTGTQPQHF
TGTGCCAGCAGTAAAACAGGGACGCAGCCCCAGCATTTT
>few|TRBV4-1|-|TRBJ2-3
CASSQEADTQYF
TGCGCCAGCAGCCAAGAGGCAGATACGCAGTATTTT
>-|TRBV7-9|TRBD1|TRBJ1-1
CASSQGTVMNTEAFF
TGTGCCAGCAGCCAAGGGACAGTAATGAACACTGAAGCTTTCTTT
>few|TRBV7-2|-|TRBJ2-7
CASSSGLLGYEQYF
TGTGCCAGCAGCTCAGGGCTCCTAGGCTACGAGCAGTACTTC
>-|TRBV7-2|-|TRBJ2-1
CASSLRGRGEQFF
TGTGCCAGCAGCTTAAGGGGTCGAGGTGAGCAGTTCTTC
>-|TRBV7-9|TRBD1|TRBJ1-4
CASSRQGGYEKLFF
TGTGCCAGCAGCCGACAGGGCGGATATGAAAAACTGTTTTTT
>few|TRBV28|-|TRBJ2-6
CASTRRSLANVLTF
TGTGCCAGCACTCGACGGTCTCTGGCCAACGTCCTGACTTTC
>few|TRBV7-2|-|TRBJ2-7
CASSLTVAYEQYF
TGTGCCAGCAGCTTAACGGTTGCCTACGAGCAGTACTTC
>-|TRBV10-3|TRBD1|TRBJ1-2
CAISGTGVEGYTF
TGTGCCATCAGTGGAACAGGGGTTGAAGGCTACACCTTC
>-|TRBV6-2/TRBV6-3|TRBD1|TRBJ2-4
CASSSRQGDQYF
TGTGCCAGCAGTTCCCGACAGGGCGATCAGTACTTC
>many|TRBV7-2|-|TRBJ2-5
CASSLHLQETQYF
TGTGCCAGCAGCCTACACCTCCAAGAGACCCAGTACTTC
>few|TRBV6-1|TRBD1|TRBJ1-5
CASRNTDRVGQPQHF
TGTGCCAGCAGGAACACCGACAGGGTGGGTCAGCCCCAGCATTTT
>few|TRBV7-8|TRBD1|TRBJ1-5
CASSSGQGASRQPQHF
TGTGCCAGCAGCTCAGGACAGGGGGCTTCCCGGCAGCCCCAGCATTTT
>-|TRBV4-1|TRBD1|TRBJ1-1
CASSQEGAGGVWGTEAFF
TGCGCCAGCAGCCAAGAGGGGGCAGGGGGCGTTTGGGGCACTGAAGCTTTCTTT
>few|TRBV4-3|TRBD2|TRBJ2-3
CASSQRTSGDTDTQYF
TGCGCCAGCAGCCAAAGGACTAGCGGGGACACAGATACGCAGTATTTT
>-|TRBV18|-|TRBJ1-4
CASSPVVDHNEKLFF
TGTGCCAGCTCACCTGTGGTCGACCATAATGAAAAACTGTTTTTT
>-|TRBV2|TRBD1|TRBJ2-5
CASTQGDETQYF
TGTGCCAGCACACAGGGGGACGAGACCCAGTACTTC
>-|TRBV28|-|TRBJ1-2
CASQKGGNYGYTF
TGTGCCAGCCAGAAAGGGGGGAACTATGGCTACACCTTC
>-|TRBV4-1|-|TRBJ2-3
CASSQGFPTSQDTQYF
TGCGCCAGCAGCCAAGGTTTTCCCACCTCACAAGATACGCAGTATTTT
>-|TRBV6-2/TRBV6-3|-|TRBJ2-2
CASSYSIFSGELFF
TGTGCCAGCAGTTACTCGATTTTTTCCGGGGAGCTGTTTTTT
>few|TRBV7-2|TRBD2|TRBJ2-1
CASSSRLAGVRYNEQFF
TGTGCCAGCAGCTCTCGACTAGCGGGAGTGAGGTACAATGAGCAGTTCTTC
>-|TRBV10-3|-|TRBJ1-4
CAISTSQASNEKLFF
TGTGCCATCAGTACTTCCCAGGCCTCGAATGAAAAACTGTTTTTT
>few|TRBV7-6|-|TRBJ1-3
CASSLVGHAKRGNTIYF
TGTGCCAGCAGCTTAGTGGGGCATGCCAAAAGGGGAAACACCATATATTTT
>few|TRBV19|-|TRBJ1-3
CASNSGPGNTIYF
TGTGCCAGTAATAGCGGTCCTGGAAACACCATATATTTT
>-|TRBV7-2|TRBD1|TRBJ1-3
CASSRGTGTSGNTIYF
TGTGCCAGCAGCAGGGGGACAGGGACCTCTGGAAACACCATATATTTT
>-|TRBV29-1|-|TRBJ2-2
CSVAENANTGELFF
TGCAGCGTTGCGGAGAACGCTAACACCGGGGAGCTGTTTTTT
>few|TRBV7-9|-|TRBJ2-1
CASSPRGTLSYSEQFF
TGTGCCAGCAGCCCTCGAGGGACCCTCTCCTACAGTGAGCAGTTCTTC
>-|TRBV5-4|TRBD2|TRBJ2-1
CASSLGLAGGRRRARNEQFF
TGTGCCAGCAGCTTGGGCCTAGCGGGAGGGAGACGCAGGGCACGCAATGAGCAGTTCTTC